Presented here are 17 T cell receptor beta chains from one specimen sequenced in a study of lymphopenia after photon versus proton radiotherapy. TCRdb keeps only in-frame clones here, not all; method: immunoSEQ multiplex PCR. This sample carries approximately 29,000 clones, roughly 84% of them seen once, and the ten largest clones take roughly 15%. The source was peripheral blood, collected from a patient treated with proton-based radiotherapy. The source of these receptors is a woman in her 70s with pancreatic cancer.

This chain joins TRBV7-8 and TRBJ2-7, with TRBD1 identical over 9 bases. V lost 1 base to trimming and J lost 3 bases; unmatched junction nucleotides: 4. This CDR3 is 15 amino acids long. Germline V gene data show CDR1 as SGHVS and CDR2 as FQNEAQ. The CDR3 spells CASSLVGTGFYEQYF. In DNA, the CDR3 is TGTGCCAGCAGCTTAGTCGGGACAGGGTTCTACGAGCAGTACTTC. The variable domain in full, with the rest retrieved from reference TRBV7-8 and TRBJ2-7, is GAGVSQSPRYKVAKRGQDVALRCDPISGHVSLFWYQQALGQGPEFLTYFQNEAQLDKSGLPSDRFFAERPEGSVSTLKIQRTQQEDSAVYLCASSLVGTGFYEQYFGPGTRLTVT.

The chain employs TRBV28 and TRBJ2-7, with D maybe TRBD2 (5 bases). Germline V gene lookup returns CDR1 MDHEN and CDR2 SYDVKM. V shed 8 bases and J shed 6 bases, with 11 bases lying between them. The CDR3 covers 11 residues. CDR3 sequence reads: CASEEDCEQYF. The CDR3 DNA sequence: TGTGCCAGCGAAGAGGACTGCGAGCAGTACTTC. The whole variable domain, remainder taken from reference TRBV28 and TRBJ2-7, is DVKVTQSSRYLVKRTGEKVFLECVQDMDHENMFWYRQDPGLGLRLIYFSYDVKMKEKGDIPEGYSVSREKKERFSLILESASTNQTSMYLCASEEDCEQYFGPGTRLTVT.

V is TRBV21-1 and J is TRBJ2-2; TRBD1 is the table's D call and was not checked against the DNA. TRBV21-1 counts as a pseudogene. This CDR3 comprises 15 residues. The CDR3 loop reads CASSKQDRATGELFF. The DNA for the CDR3 is TGTGCCAGCAGCAAACAGGACAGGGCTACCGGGGAGCTGTTTTTT.

V and J are TRBV13 and TRBJ2-6; no clear D gene. The germline CDR1 and CDR2 sequences are PRHDT and FYEKMQ (reference sequence). V shed 2 bases and J shed 0 bases, with 8 bases lying between them. This CDR3 has 16 amino acids. DNA of the CDR3: TGTGCCAGCAGCTTACCAGGCCACTCTGGGGCCAACGTCCTGACTTTC. This encodes CASSLPGHSGANVLTF.

This chain links TRBV27 with TRBJ2-5, with D perhaps matching TRBD2 (5 bases). Trimming took off 1 base at V and 2 bases at J, with 5 bases between the two ends. This CDR3 has 13 residues. The germline V gene encodes CDR1 MNHEY and CDR2 SMNVEV (reference sequence). The CDR3 sequence: CASSLWEQETQYF. The CDR3 bases are TGTGCCAGCAGTTTATGGGAGCAAGAGACCCAGTACTTC.

The rearrangement uses TRBV5-6 and TRBJ2-3; no clear D. V was trimmed by 2 bases and J by 2 bases, leaving 9 bases between them. The CDR3 spans 14 residues. Per germline, CDR1 SGHDT and CDR2 YYEEEE. CDR3 loop: CASSLDGYTDTQYF. The DNA of the CDR3 is TGTGCCAGCAGCTTAGATGGATACACAGATACGCAGTATTTT.

The chain recombines TRBV5-1 with TRBJ1-6, with unresolved D. V gave up 1 base and J gave up 6 bases, with 14 bases separating them. Germline V gene sequence: CDR1 SGHRS, CDR2 YFSETQ. The CDR3 is made up of 16 amino acids. CDR3 bases: TGCGCCAGCAGCTTGTCGGATACGATCCTTAATTCACCCCTCCACTTT. Its protein is CASSLSDTILNSPLHF. The full variable domain, its missing parts supplied by reference TRBV5-1 and TRBJ1-6, is KAGVTQTPRYLIKTRGQQVTLSCSPISGHRSVSWYQQTPGQGLQFLFEYFSETQRNKGNFPGRFSGRQFSNSRSEMNVSTLELGDSALYLCASSLSDTILNSPLHFGNGTRLTVT.

The chain recombines TRBV27 with TRBJ2-7, with 8 bases fitting TRBD2. Trimming removed 4 bases from V and 3 bases from J; junction bases left unmatched: 11. The CDR3 extends over 16 amino acids. Per the germline V gene, CDR1 is MNHEY and CDR2 is SMNVEV (reference sequence). CDR3 nucleotides: TGTGCCAGCAGTTCGCCAGGGACTAGTGGAAACTACGAGCAGTACTTC. This sequence encodes CASSSPGTSGNYEQYF.

The chain employs TRBV7-8 and TRBJ2-7, with 8 bases fitting TRBD1. This CDR3 has 18 amino acids. V was pared by 2 bases and J by 0 bases, with 12 bases of the junction left unmatched. Germline V gene lookup returns CDR1 SGHVS and CDR2 FQNEAQ. The CDR3 here is CASSLSDRAASTSYEQYF. The CDR3 DNA follows: TGTGCCAGCAGCTTATCGGACAGGGCCGCTTCTACCTCCTACGAGCAGTACTTC.

The rearrangement uses TRBV28 and TRBJ1-3; TRBD1 is a possible D gene (5 bases). The V end was cut by 4 bases, the J end by 4 bases, with 17 bases between. The CDR3 is 16 amino acids. The germline V gene encodes CDR1 MDHEN and CDR2 SYDVKM. The CDR3 coding sequence is TGTGCCAGCAGTTCCGCCAGGGATAAATACGGAAACACCATATATTTT. Its translation: CASSSARDKYGNTIYF.

V is TRBV19 and J is TRBJ2-1; a possible D gene is TRBD2 (6 bases). CDR1 is LNHDA, CDR2 SQIVND, per germline (reference sequence). This CDR3 has 16 amino acids. Trimming cost V 5 bases and J 3 bases, with 17 bases left between them. The CDR3 nucleotides are TGTGCCAGTAGTCCCCCATTAGCGGAGAACTACAATGAGCAGTTCTTC. Residues: CASSPPLAENYNEQFF.

The chain is built from TRBV27 and TRBJ1-4; 10 bases align to TRBD1. The CDR3 has 14 amino acids. Germline assignment: CDR1 MNHEY and CDR2 SMNVEV (reference sequence). Germline trimming cut 7 bases from V and 5 bases from J; bases unmatched to any gene: 4. The chain's CDR3 is CASTAGQGNEKLFF. As DNA, the CDR3 is TGTGCCAGCACGGCGGGACAGGGGAATGAAAAACTGTTTTTT.

This clone was detected only a few times. V is TRBV30 and J is TRBJ1-5; D remains ambiguous. Trimming cost V 4 bases and J 9 bases, with 16 bases left between them. Germline V gene lookup returns CDR1 GTSNPN and CDR2 SVGIG (reference sequence). The CDR3 extends over 13 amino acids. DNA for the CDR3: TGTGCCTGGAATGCGGACGGGTCAGGGCCCCAGCATTTT. Translation: CAWNADGSGPQHF.

The chain couples TRBV23-1 to TRBJ2-7; D gene uncertain. TRBV23-1 is an open reading frame, and its role is uncertain. The CDR3 runs to 12 residues. V was cut by 6 bases and J by 6 bases, with 12 bases left in between. This CDR3 reads CASSLTFREQYF. DNA for the CDR3: TGCGCCAGCAGCCTCACGTTCCGCGAGCAGTACTTC.

V is TRBV9 and J is TRBJ2-1; TRBD2 matches at 13 bases. Unmatched junction bases numbered 15, after V lost 0 bases and J lost 0 bases. Germline V CDR1 and CDR2: SGDLS, YYNGEE. The CDR3 spans 22 residues. The CDR3 region has the DNA TGTGCCAGCAGCGTAGCTACCCAGACCGGGACTAGCGGGATTAGCTCCTACAATGAGCAGTTCTTC. It specifies CASSVATQTGTSGISSYNEQFF.

The CDR3 DNA is TGTGCCAGCAGCTTAGCGGGGGGCTCCGAGCAGTACTTC. It is translated as CASSLAGGSEQYF. V usage is TRBV7-9 and J usage is TRBJ2-7, with D perhaps being TRBD1 or TRBD2 (6 bases each). CDR1 and CDR2 (germline): SEHNR, FQNEAQ (reference sequence). V was cut by 0 bases and J by 6 bases, with 9 bases left in between. The CDR3 spans 13 residues.

This chain connects TRBV5-1 to TRBJ2-5, with D unresolved. Germline V gene lookup returns CDR1 SGHRS and CDR2 YFSETQ. Trimming pared 5 bases from V and 3 bases from J, leaving 5 bases between. This CDR3 region has 11 residues. The CDR3 sequence: CASRREETQYF. The CDR3 region has the DNA TGCGCCAGCAGAAGAGAAGAGACCCAGTACTTC.